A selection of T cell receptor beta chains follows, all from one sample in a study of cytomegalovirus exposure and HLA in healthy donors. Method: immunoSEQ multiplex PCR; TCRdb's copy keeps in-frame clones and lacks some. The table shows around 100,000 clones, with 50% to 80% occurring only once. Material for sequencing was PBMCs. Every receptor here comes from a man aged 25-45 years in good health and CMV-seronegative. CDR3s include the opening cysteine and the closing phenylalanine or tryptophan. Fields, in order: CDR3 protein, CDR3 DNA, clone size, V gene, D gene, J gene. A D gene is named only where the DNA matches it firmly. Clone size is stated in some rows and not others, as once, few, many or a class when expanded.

CDR3 protein: CASSPDRVRTEAFF
CDR3 DNA: TGTGCCAGCAGTCCCGACAGGGTGAGAACTGAAGCTTTCTTT
clone size: few
V gene: TRBV6-1
D gene: TRBD1
J gene: TRBJ1-1

CDR3 protein: CSVVSGGSYEQYF
CDR3 DNA: TGCAGCGTTGTATCAGGGGGATCCTACGAGCAGTACTTC
clone size: few
V gene: TRBV29-1
D gene: TRBD1
J gene: TRBJ2-7

CDR3 protein: CASSPGTLSSYEQYF
CDR3 DNA: TGTGCCAGCAGTCCAGGGACACTGAGCTCCTACGAGCAGTACTTC
clone size: -
V gene: TRBV28
D gene: -
J gene: TRBJ2-7

CDR3 protein: CASSPQIGALSYEQYF
CDR3 DNA: TGTGCCAGTAGTCCTCAAATAGGAGCCTTATCCTACGAGCAGTACTTC
clone size: -
V gene: TRBV19
D gene: -
J gene: TRBJ2-7

CDR3 protein: CASSPGLAVAKNIQYF
CDR3 DNA: TGTGCCAGCAGTCCGGGACTAGCGGTAGCCAAAAACATTCAGTACTTC
clone size: -
V gene: TRBV27
D gene: TRBD2
J gene: TRBJ2-4

CDR3 protein: CASPSEAFF
CDR3 DNA: TGTGCCAGCCCGTCTGAAGCTTTCTTT
clone size: -
V gene: TRBV7-9
D gene: -
J gene: TRBJ1-1

CDR3 protein: CASSQGQALYEQYF
CDR3 DNA: TGCGCCAGCAGCCAAGGGCAAGCGCTCTACGAGCAGTACTTC
clone size: -
V gene: TRBV4-3
D gene: -
J gene: TRBJ2-7

CDR3 protein: CASTTSPTGYNEQFF
CDR3 DNA: TGTGCCAGCACTACCTCCCCTACGGGATACAATGAGCAGTTCTTC
clone size: -
V gene: TRBV25-1
D gene: -
J gene: TRBJ2-1

CDR3 protein: CASSLVGQGSGGSKETQYF
CDR3 DNA: TGTGCCAGCAGCTTAGTGGGACAGGGAAGTGGTGGGTCCAAAGAGACCCAGTACTTC
clone size: -
V gene: TRBV7-6
D gene: TRBD1
J gene: TRBJ2-5

CDR3 protein: CATSSGAGQTQYF
CDR3 DNA: TGTGCCACCAGTTCAGGGGCCGGGCAGACCCAGTACTTC
clone size: -
V gene: TRBV15
D gene: -
J gene: TRBJ2-5

CDR3 protein: CASSDDGGYLAKNIQYF
CDR3 DNA: TGTGCCAGCAGCGACGATGGGGGGTATCTGGCCAAAAACATTCAGTACTTC
clone size: -
V gene: TRBV9
D gene: -
J gene: TRBJ2-4

CDR3 protein: CASSHAGLPLHF
CDR3 DNA: TGTGCCAGCAGCCACGCAGGATTACCCCTCCACTTT
clone size: -
V gene: TRBV7-9
D gene: -
J gene: TRBJ1-6

CDR3 protein: CASSMTGGAQPQHF
CDR3 DNA: TGTGCCAGTAGTATGACCGGTGGGGCTCAGCCCCAGCATTTT
clone size: -
V gene: TRBV19
D gene: -
J gene: TRBJ1-5

CDR3 protein: CASSVAITGVNSPLHF
CDR3 DNA: TGTGCCAGCAGCGTAGCCATAACAGGGGTCAATTCACCCCTCCACTTT
clone size: -
V gene: TRBV9
D gene: TRBD1
J gene: TRBJ1-6

CDR3 protein: CASSYGGIGQFF
CDR3 DNA: TGTGCCAGCAGCTACGGCGGGATTGGGCAGTTCTTC
clone size: -
V gene: TRBV11-2
D gene: -
J gene: TRBJ2-1

CDR3 protein: CASSPLAGEFEQYF
CDR3 DNA: TGTGCCAGCTCACCACTAGCGGGAGAATTCGAGCAGTACTTC
clone size: -
V gene: TRBV18
D gene: TRBD2
J gene: TRBJ2-7

CDR3 protein: CASSLMQAAKNIQYF
CDR3 DNA: TGTGCCAGCAGCTTAATGCAGGCGGCCAAAAACATTCAGTACTTC
clone size: -
V gene: TRBV7-3
D gene: -
J gene: TRBJ2-4